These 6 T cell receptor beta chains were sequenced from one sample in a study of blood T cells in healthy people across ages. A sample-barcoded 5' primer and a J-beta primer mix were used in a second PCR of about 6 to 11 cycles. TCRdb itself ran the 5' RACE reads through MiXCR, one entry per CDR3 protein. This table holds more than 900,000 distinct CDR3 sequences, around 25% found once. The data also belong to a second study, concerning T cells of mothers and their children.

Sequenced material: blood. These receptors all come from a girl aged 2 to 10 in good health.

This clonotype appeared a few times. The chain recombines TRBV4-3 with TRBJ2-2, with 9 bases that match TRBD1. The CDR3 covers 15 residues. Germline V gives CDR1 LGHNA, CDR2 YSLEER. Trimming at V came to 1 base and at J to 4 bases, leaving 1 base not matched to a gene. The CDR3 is CASSQATGGTGELFF. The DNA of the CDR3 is TGCGCCAGCAGCCAAGCGACAGGGGGCACCGGGGAGCTGTTTTTT.

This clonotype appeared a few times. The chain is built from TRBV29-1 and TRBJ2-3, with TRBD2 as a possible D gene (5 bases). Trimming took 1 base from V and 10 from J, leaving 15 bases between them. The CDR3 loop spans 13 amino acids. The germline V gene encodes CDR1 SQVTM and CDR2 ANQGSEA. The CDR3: CSVEGGFTSPQYF. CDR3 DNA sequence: TGCAGCGTTGAAGGAGGGTTTACTTCCCCGCAGTATTTT.

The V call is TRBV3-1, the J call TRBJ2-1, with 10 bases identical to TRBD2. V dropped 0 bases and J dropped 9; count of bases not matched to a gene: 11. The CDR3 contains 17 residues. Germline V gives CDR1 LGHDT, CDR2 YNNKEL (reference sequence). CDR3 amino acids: CASSQETAGGLMGEQFF. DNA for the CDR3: TGTGCCAGCAGCCAAGAGACAGCGGGAGGGCTAATGGGTGAGCAGTTCTTC.

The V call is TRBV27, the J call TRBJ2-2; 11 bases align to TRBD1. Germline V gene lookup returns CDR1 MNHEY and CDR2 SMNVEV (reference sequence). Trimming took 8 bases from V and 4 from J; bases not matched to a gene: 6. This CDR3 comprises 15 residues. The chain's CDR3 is CASGTGTGGTGELFF. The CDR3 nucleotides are TGTGCCAGCGGGACCGGGACAGGGGGCACCGGGGAGCTGTTTTTT.

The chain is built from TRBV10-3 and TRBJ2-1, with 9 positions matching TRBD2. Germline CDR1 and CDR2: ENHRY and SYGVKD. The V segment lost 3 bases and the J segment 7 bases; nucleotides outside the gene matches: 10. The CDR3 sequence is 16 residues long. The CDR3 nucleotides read TGTGCCATCAGTGATGGTAGCGGGAGCGATCCGAATGAGCAGTTCTTC. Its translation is CAISDGSGSDPNEQFF.

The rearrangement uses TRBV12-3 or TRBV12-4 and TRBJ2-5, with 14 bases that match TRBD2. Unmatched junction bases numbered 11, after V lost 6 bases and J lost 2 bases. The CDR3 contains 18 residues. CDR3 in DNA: TGTGCCAGCAGGGCGACTAGCGGGAGGGCCGGACTTCAAGAGACCCAGTACTTC. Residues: CASRATSGRAGLQETQYF.